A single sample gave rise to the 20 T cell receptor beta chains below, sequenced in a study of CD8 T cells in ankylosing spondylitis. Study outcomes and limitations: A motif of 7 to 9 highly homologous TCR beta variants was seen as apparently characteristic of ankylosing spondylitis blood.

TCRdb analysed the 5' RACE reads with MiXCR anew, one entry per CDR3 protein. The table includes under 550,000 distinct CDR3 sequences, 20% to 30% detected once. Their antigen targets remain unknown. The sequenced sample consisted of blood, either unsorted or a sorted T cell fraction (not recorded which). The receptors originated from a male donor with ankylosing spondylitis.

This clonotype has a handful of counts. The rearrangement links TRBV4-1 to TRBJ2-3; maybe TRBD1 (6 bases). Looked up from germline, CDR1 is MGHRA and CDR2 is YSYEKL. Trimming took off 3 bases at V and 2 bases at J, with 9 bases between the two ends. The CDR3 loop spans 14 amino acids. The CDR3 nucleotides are TGCGCCAGCAGCCATGGACAGTACACAGATACGCAGTATTTT. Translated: CASSHGQYTDTQYF.

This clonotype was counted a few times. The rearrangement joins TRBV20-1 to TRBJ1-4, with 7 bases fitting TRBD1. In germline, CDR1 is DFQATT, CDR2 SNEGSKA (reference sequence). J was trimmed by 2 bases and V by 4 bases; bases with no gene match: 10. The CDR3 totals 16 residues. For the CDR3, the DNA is TGCAGTGCTACCACGGCCTACAGGGGTACTAATGAAAAACTGTTTTTT. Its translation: CSATTAYRGTNEKLFF.

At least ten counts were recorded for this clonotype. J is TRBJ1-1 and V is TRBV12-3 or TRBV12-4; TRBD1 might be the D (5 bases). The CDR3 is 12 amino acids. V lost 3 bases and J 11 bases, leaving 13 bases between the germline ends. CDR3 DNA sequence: TGTGCCAGCAGTTTTCGGTGGGGCCTGGCTTTCTTT. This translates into CASSFRWGLAFF.

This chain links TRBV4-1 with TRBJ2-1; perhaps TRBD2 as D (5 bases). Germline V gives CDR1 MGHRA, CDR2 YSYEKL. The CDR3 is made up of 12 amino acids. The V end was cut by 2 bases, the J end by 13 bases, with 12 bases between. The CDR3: CASSQREGPQFF. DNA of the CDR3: TGCGCCAGCAGCCAACGCGAGGGTCCACAGTTCTTC.

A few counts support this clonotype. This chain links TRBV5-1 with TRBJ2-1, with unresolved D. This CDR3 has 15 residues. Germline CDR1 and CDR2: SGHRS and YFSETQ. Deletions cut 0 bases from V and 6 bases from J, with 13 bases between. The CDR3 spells CASSLARAPRNEQFF. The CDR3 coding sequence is TGCGCCAGCAGCTTGGCGAGAGCCCCACGCAATGAGCAGTTCTTC.

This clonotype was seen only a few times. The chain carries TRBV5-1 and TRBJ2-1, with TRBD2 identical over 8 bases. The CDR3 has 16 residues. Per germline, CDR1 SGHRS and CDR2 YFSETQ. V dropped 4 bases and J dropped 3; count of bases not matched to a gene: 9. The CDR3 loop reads CASSRSLADYYNEQFF. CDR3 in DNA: TGCGCCAGCAGCCGGTCACTAGCGGATTACTACAATGAGCAGTTCTTC.

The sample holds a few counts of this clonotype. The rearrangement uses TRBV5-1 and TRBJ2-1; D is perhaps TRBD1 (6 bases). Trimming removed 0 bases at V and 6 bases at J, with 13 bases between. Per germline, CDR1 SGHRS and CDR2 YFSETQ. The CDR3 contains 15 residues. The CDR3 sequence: CASSLVAIQGNEQFF. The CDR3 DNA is TGCGCCAGCAGCTTGGTCGCGATACAGGGCAATGAGCAGTTCTTC. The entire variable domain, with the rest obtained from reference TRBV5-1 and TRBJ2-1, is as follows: KAGVTQTPRYLIKTRGQQVTLSCSPISGHRSVSWYQQTPGQGLQFLFEYFSETQRNKGNFPGRFSGRQFSNSRSEMNVSTLELGDSALYLCASSLVAIQGNEQFFGPGTRLTVL.

CDR3 loop: CAAATTMALQGFIEQYF. For the CDR3, the DNA is TGTGCCGCAGCAACGACGATGGCACTACAGGGGTTTATCGAGCAGTACTTC. The chain recombines TRBV6-2 or TRBV6-3 with TRBJ2-7, with 7 bases aligning to TRBD1. This CDR3 spans 17 amino acids. J lost 6 bases, V lost 11 bases, and 25 bases had no gene match. Germline V lookup: CDR1 MNHEY, CDR2 SVGEGT.

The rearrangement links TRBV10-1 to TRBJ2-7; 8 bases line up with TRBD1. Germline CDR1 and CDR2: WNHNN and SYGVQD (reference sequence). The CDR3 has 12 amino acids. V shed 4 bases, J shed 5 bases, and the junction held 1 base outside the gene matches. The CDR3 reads CASSARGHEQYF. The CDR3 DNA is TGCGCCAGCAGTGCCAGGGGGCACGAGCAGTACTTC.

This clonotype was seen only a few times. The CDR3: CSALGPPVSTEAFF. The CDR3 nucleotides read TGCAGTGCTCTTGGGCCGCCCGTTAGCACTGAAGCTTTCTTT. The rearrangement links TRBV20-1 to TRBJ1-1; D remains unclear. Germline V gene sequence: CDR1 DFQATT, CDR2 SNEGSKA (reference sequence). The CDR3 spans 14 residues. The V end was cut by 5 bases, the J end by 4 bases, with 17 bases between.

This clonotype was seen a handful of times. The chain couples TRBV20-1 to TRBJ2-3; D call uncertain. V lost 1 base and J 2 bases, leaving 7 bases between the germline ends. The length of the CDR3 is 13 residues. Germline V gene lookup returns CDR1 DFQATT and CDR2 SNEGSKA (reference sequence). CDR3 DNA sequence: TGCAGTGCTAGAGCTGCAGACACAGATACGCAGTATTTT. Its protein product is CSARAADTDTQYF.

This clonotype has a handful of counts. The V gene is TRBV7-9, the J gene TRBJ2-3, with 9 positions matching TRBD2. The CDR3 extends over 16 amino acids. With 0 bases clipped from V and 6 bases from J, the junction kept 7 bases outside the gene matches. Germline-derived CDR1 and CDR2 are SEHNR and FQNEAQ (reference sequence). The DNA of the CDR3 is TGTGCCAGCAGCTTAGCGCGACTAGCGGCCACCGATACGCAGTATTTT. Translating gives CASSLARLAATDTQYF.

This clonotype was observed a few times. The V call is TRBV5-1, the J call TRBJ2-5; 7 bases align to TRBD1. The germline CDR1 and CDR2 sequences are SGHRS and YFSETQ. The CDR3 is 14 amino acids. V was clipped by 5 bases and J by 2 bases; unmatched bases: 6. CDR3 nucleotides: TGCGCCAGCAGTCTCCGGGACAGACAAGAGACCCAGTACTTC. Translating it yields CASSLRDRQETQYF.

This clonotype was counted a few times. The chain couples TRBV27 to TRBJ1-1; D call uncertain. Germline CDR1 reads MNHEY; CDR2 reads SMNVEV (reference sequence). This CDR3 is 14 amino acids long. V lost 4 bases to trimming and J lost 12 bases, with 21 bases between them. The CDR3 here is CASSSQTHHPSTFF. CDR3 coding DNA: TGTGCCAGCAGTTCGCAGACGCACCACCCTTCAACTTTCTTT.

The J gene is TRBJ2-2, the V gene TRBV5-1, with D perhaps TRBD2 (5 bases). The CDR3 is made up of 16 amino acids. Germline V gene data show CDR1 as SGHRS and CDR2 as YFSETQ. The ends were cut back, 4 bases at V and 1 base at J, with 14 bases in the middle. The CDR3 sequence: CASSRSPSGNTGELFF. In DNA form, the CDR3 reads TGCGCCAGCAGCCGTAGCCCCAGCGGGAACACCGGGGAGCTGTTTTTT. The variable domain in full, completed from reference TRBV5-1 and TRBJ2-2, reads KAGVTQTPRYLIKTRGQQVTLSCSPISGHRSVSWYQQTPGQGLQFLFEYFSETQRNKGNFPGRFSGRQFSNSRSEMNVSTLELGDSALYLCASSRSPSGNTGELFFGEGSRLTVL.

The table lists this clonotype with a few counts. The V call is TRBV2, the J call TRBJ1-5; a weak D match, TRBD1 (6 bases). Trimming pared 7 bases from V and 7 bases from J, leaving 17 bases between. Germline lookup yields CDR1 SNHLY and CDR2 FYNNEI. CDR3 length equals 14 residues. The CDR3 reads CASNWDKEGQPQHF. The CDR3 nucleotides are TGTGCCAGCAATTGGGACAAAGAGGGACAGCCCCAGCATTTT.

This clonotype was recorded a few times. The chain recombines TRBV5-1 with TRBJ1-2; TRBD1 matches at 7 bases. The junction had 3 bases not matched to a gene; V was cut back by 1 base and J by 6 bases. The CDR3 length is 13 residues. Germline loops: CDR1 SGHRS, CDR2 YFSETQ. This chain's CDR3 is CASSLTGEDGYTF. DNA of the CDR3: TGCGCCAGCAGCTTGACAGGGGAGGATGGCTACACCTTC.

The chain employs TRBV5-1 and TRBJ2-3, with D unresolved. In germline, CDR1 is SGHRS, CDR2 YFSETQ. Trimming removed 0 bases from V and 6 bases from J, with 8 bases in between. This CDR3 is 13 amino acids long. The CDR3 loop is CASSLGRKDTQYF. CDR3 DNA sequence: TGCGCCAGCAGCTTGGGACGGAAGGATACGCAGTATTTT.

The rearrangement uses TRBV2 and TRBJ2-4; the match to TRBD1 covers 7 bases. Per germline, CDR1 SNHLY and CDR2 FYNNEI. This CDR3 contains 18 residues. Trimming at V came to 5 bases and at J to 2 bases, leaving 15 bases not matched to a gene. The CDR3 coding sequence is TGTGCCAGCAGTCGACGACAACAGGGGCTGTCGACCAAAAACATTCAGTACTTC. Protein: CASSRRQQGLSTKNIQYF.

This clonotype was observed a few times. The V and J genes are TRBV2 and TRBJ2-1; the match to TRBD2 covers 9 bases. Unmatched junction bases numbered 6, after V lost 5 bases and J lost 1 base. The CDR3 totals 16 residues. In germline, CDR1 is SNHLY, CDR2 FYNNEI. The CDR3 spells CASSPRLAESYNEQFF. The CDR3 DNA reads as TGTGCCAGCAGTCCGAGACTAGCGGAGTCCTACAATGAGCAGTTCTTC.